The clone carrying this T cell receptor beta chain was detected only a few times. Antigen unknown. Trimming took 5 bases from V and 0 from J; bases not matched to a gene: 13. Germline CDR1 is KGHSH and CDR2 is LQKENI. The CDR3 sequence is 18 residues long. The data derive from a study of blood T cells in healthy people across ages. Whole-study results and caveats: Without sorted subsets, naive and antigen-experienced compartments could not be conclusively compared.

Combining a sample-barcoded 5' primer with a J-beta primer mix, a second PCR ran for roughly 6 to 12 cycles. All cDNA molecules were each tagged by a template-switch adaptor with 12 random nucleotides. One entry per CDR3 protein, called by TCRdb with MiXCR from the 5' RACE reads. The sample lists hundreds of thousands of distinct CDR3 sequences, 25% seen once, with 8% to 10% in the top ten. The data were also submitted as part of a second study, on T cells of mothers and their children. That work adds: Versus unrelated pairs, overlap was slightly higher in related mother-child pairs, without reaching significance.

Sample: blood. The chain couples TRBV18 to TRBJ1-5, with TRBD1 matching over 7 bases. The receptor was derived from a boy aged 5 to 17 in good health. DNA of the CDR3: TGTGCCAGCTCAACACAAAAGACAGGGTTTGATAGCAATCAGCCCCAGCATTTT. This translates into CASSTQKTGFDSNQPQHF.